Following are 4 T cell receptor beta chains from one sample sequenced in a study of CD8+CD57+ T cells in acquired aplastic anemia. Using genomic DNA as the template, TCR beta VDJ and CDR3 profiling was carried out. TCRdb used MiXCR to reprocess the reads, holding one entry per CDR3 protein. The sample has 120,000 or so distinct CDR3 sequences; about two fifths are singletons. Whoever was chosen for sequencing had shown CD8+CD57+ cell expansion by flow cytometry. Sequencing input: sorted CD4+, CD8+, or CD8+CD57+ T cells (not recorded which) from PBMCs. The receptors come from a human donor with aplastic anemia.

The CDR3 nucleotides read TGCAGCCGAAGCCCGGGACAGGGGGCTCTGGGCGAGCAGTACGTC. Translating gives CSRSPGQGALGEQYV. The chain joins TRBV29-1 to TRBJ2-7; 12 positions agree with TRBD1. J gave up 6 bases and V 8 bases, and 14 bases lay outside the gene matches. CDR3 length: 15 amino acids. Germline assignment: CDR1 SQVTM and CDR2 ANQGSEA.

This clonotype was picked up many times. This chain uses TRBV19 with TRBJ1-3; D ambiguous. V lost 3 bases to trimming and J lost 0 bases, with 9 bases between them. CDR1 is LNHDA, CDR2 SQIVND, per germline (reference sequence). This CDR3 is built from 15 residues. In DNA, the CDR3 is TGTGCCAGTAGTATTGACCGTATCTCTGGAAACACCATATATTTT. Amino acids: CASSIDRISGNTIYF.

This clonotype was counted ten times or more. V and J are TRBV7-9 and TRBJ1-4; D is undetermined. The germline V gene has CDR1 SEHNR and CDR2 FQNEAQ (reference sequence). V was cut by 5 bases and J by 8 bases, with 9 bases left in between. The CDR3 extends over 12 amino acids. The chain's CDR3 is CASSIEAEKLFF. In DNA, the CDR3 is TGTGCCAGCAGCATAGAAGCGGAAAAACTGTTTTTT. Combining the CDR3 with reference TRBV7-9 and TRBJ1-4 gives the whole variable domain DTGVSQNPRHKITKRGQNVTFRCDPISEHNRLYWYRQTLGQGPEFLTYFQNEAQLEKSRLLSDRFSAERPKGSFSTLEIQRTEQGDSAMYLCASSIEAEKLFFGSGTQLSVL.

Worth noting for this clonotype: This could be a read error, since a much larger clone is one nucleotide away. V and J are TRBV6-1 and TRBJ2-7; 14 bases agree with TRBD2. With 4 bases clipped from V and 2 bases from J, the junction kept 1 base outside the gene matches. CDR1 is MNHNS and CDR2 is SASEGT in the germline V gene. The CDR3 covers 15 residues. In DNA form, the CDR3 reads TGTGCCAGCAGTGGGGGACTAGCGGGGGCCTACGAGCAGTACTTC. This codes for CASSGGLAGAYEQYF.